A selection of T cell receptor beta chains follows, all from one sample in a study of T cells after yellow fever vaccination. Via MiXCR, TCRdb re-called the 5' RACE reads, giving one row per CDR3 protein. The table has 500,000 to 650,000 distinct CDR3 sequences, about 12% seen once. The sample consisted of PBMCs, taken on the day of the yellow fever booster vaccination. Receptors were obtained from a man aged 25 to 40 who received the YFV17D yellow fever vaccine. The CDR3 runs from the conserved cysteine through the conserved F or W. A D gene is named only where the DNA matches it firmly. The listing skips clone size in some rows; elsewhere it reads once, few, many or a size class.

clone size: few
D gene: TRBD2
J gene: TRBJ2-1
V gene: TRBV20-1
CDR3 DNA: TGCAGTGCAAATAGCGGGACTTACAATGAGCAGTTCTTC
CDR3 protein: CSANSGTYNEQFF

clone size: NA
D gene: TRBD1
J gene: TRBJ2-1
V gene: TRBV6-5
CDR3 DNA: TGTGCCAGCAGTTACTCCGGACAGGAGGTAAATGAGCAGTTCTTC
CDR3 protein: CASSYSGQEVNEQFF

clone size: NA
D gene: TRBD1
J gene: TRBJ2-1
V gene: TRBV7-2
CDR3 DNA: TGTGCCAGCGGCGTACGACAGGGGAACCCCAATGAGCAGTTCTTC
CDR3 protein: CASGVRQGNPNEQFF

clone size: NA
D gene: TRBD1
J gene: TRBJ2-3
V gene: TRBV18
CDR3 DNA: TGTGCCAGCTCACCACCGGGGACAGGGTCTACAGATACGCAGTATTTT
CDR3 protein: CASSPPGTGSTDTQYF

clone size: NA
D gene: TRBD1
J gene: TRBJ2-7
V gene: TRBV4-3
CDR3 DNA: TGCGCCAGCAGCCAAGATGTCGGCAGGGGGACCTACGAGCAGTACTTC
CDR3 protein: CASSQDVGRGTYEQYF

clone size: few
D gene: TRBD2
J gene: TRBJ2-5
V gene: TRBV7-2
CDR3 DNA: TGTGCCAGCAGCTTAGTCCCAGCGGGGGCCCAAGAGACCCAGTACTTC
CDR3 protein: CASSLVPAGAQETQYF

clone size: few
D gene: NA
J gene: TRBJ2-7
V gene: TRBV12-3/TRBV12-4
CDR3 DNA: TGTGCCAGCAGTTCTCGGGGTTACTACGAGCAGTACTTC
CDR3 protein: CASSSRGYYEQYF

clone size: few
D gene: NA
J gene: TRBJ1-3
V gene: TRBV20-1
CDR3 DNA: TGCAGTGCTAGAGTTCGGGATTCTGGAAACACCATATATTTT
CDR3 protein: CSARVRDSGNTIYF

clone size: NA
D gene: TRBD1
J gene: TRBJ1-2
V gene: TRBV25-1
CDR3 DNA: TGTGCCAGCAGTTCAACAGGGGATTGGATAGATTCGCACTATGGCTACACCTTC
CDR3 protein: CASSSTGDWIDSHYGYTF

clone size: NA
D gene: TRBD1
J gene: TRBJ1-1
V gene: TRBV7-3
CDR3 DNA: TGTGCCAGCAGCTTGACAGGGAGGGAGAACACTGAAGCTTTCTTT
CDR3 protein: CASSLTGRENTEAFF

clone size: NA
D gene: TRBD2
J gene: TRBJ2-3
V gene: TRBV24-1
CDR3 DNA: TGTGCCACCAGTGTAGCGGGAGGCACAGATACGCAGTATTTT
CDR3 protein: CATSVAGGTDTQYF

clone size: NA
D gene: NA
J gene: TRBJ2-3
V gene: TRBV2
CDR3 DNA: TGTGCCAGCAGTGAACAGGGGAGTACGCAGTATTTT
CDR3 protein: CASSEQGSTQYF

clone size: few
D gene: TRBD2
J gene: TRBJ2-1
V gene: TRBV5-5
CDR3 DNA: TGTGCCAGCTTGGGGAGGGCCGCTTTGTATGAGCAGTTCTTC
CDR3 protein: CASLGRAALYEQFF

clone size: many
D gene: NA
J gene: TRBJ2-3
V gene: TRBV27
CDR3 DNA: TGTGCCAGCAGTCCGCAGGGTAGCGATACGCAGTATTTT
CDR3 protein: CASSPQGSDTQYF

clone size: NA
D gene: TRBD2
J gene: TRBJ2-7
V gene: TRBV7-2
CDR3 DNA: TGTGCCAGCAGCTCGTCGACTAGCGGGAGAGGCGAGCAGTACTTC
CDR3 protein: CASSSSTSGRGEQYF

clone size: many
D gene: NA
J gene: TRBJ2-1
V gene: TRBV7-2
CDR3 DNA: TGTGCCAGCAGCCGAGGACGTAACAATGAGCAGTTCTTC
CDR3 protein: CASSRGRNNEQFF

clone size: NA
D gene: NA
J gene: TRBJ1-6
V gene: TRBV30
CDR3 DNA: TGTGCCTGGGAGTCGGACACTGTTTATTCACCCCTCCACTTT
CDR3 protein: CAWESDTVYSPLHF

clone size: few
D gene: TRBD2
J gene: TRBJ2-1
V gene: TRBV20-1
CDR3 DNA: TGCAGTGCCATGCGGCGGGGAGCGGGAGCCTACAATGAGCAGTTCTTC
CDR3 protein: CSAMRRGAGAYNEQFF

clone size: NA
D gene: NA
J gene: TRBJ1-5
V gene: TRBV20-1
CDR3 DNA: TGCAGTGCTACCACCAGACAGAATCAGCCCCAGCATTTT
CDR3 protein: CSATTRQNQPQHF

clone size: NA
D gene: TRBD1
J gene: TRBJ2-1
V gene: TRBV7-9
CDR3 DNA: TGTGCCAGCAGCAAGGGGACAGTGGTCGGTGGTGAGCAGTTCTTC
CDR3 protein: CASSKGTVVGGEQFF

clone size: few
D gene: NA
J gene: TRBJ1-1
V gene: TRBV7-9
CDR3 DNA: TGTGCCAGCAGCGCACCTCCGGGATCTCCTGAAGCTTTCTTT
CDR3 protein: CASSAPPGSPEAFF

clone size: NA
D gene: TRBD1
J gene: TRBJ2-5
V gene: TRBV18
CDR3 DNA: TGTGCCAGCTCACCACGAGGGACAGACCAAGAGACCCAGTACTTC
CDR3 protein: CASSPRGTDQETQYF

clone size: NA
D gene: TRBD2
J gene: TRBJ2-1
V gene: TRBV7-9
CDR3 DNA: TGTGCCAGCAATCCTAGCGGGAGCTCCTACAATGAGCAGTTCTTC
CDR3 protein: CASNPSGSSYNEQFF

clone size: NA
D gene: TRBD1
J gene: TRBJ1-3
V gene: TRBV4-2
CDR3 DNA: TGTGCCAGCAGCGGGACAGGTTCCATCTCTGGAAACACCATATATTTT
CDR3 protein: CASSGTGSISGNTIYF

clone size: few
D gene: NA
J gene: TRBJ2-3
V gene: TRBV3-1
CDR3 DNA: TGTGCCAGCAGCCAAGCCAGGACGGCTAATACGCAGTATTTT
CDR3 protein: CASSQARTANTQYF

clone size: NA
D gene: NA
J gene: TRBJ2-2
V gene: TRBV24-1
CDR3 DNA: TGTGCCACCAGTGAAAGGGCTGCAAGCGGGACAGTGAACACCGGGGAGCTGTTTTTT
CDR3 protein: CATSERAASGTVNTGELFF

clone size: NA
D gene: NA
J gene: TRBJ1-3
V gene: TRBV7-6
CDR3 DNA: TGTGCCAGCAGTAAACAGGGTCTCTCTGGAAACACCATATATTTT
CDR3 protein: CASSKQGLSGNTIYF

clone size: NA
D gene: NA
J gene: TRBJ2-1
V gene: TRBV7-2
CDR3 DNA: TGTGCCAGCAGCTTCTCTATCCCCGGTAATGAGCAGTTCTTC
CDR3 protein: CASSFSIPGNEQFF

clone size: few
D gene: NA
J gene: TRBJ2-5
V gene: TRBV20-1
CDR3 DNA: TGCAGTGCCCCTGGTGGGGTAGCTGGGGAGACCCAGTACTTC
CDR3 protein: CSAPGGVAGETQYF

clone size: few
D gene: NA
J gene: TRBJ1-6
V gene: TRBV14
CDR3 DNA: TGTGCCAGCAGCCAAGGGCAGTTTAATTCACCCCTCCACTTT
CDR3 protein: CASSQGQFNSPLHF

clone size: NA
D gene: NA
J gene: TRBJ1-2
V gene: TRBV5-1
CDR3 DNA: TGCGCCAGCAGCTTGACAGGGTATAATGGCTACACCTTC
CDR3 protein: CASSLTGYNGYTF

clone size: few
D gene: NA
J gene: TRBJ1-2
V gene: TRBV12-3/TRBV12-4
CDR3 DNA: TGTGCCAGCAGCCCGCAGGGGACTGGGGGCTACACCTTC
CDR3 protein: CASSPQGTGGYTF

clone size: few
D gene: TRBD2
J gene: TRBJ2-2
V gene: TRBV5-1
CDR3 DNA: TGCGCCAGCAGCTTGGGGGAGCGGGGAACGAACACCGGGGAGCTGTTTTTT
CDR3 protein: CASSLGERGTNTGELFF

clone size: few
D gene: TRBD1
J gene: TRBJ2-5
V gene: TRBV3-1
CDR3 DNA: TGTGCCAGCAGCACACACAGGGGTCAAGAGACCCAGTACTTC
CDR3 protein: CASSTHRGQETQYF

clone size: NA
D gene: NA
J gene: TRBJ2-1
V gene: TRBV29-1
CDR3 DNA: TGCAGCGTTGAAGATCAGGCGCGATTTGAGCAGTTCTTC
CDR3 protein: CSVEDQARFEQFF

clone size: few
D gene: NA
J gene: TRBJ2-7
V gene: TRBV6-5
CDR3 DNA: TGTGCCAGCAGTTTTAGAGTCCAGAGTTCCTACGAGCAGTACTTC
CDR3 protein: CASSFRVQSSYEQYF

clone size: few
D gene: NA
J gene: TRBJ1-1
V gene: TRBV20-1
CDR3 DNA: TGCAGTGCTAGAGATGGGACGAACACTGAAGCTTTCTTT
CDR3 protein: CSARDGTNTEAFF

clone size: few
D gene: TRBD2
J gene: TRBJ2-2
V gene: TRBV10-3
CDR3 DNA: TGTGCCATCGGTCTTGGACTAGCGGACAACACCGGGGAGCTGTTTTTT
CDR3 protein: CAIGLGLADNTGELFF

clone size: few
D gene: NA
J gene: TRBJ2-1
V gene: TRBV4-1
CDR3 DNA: TGCGCCAGCAGCCAAGAAACTACCGAGCAGTTCTTC
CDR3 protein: CASSQETTEQFF

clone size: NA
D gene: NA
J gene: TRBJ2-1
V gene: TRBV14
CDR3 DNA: TGTGCCAGCAGATCGGCCATCCATGAGCAGTTCTTC
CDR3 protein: CASRSAIHEQFF

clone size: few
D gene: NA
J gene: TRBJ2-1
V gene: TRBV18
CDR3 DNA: TGTGCCAGCTCACCTCCGGGATTACAGTTCTTC
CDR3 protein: CASSPPGLQFF

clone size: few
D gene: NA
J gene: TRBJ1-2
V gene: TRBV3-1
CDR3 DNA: TGTGCCAGCAGCTCATCGGGAAGCTATGGCTACACCTTC
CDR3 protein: CASSSSGSYGYTF

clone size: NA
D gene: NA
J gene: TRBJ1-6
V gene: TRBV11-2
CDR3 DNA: TGTGCCAGCAGCCCCCGGACAGCTTCACCCCTCCACTTT
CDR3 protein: CASSPRTASPLHF

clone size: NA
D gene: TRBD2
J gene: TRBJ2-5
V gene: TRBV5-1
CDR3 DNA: TGCGCCAGCAGCAAACCCGGGACTAGCGGAGACCAAGAGACCCAGTACTTC
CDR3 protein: CASSKPGTSGDQETQYF

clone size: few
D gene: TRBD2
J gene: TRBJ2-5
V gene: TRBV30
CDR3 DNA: TGTGCCTGGAGCCATCTAGCGGCCAACCAAGAGACCCAGTACTTC
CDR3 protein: CAWSHLAANQETQYF

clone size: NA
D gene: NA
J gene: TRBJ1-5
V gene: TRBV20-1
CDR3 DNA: TGCAGTGCTAGAGCTCCGGGTCCGTATAGCAATCAGCCCCAGCATTTT
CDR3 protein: CSARAPGPYSNQPQHF

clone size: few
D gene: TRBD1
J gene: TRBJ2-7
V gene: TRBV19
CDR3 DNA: TGTGCCAGTAATGGACAGGGGTACGAGCAGTACTTC
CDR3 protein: CASNGQGYEQYF

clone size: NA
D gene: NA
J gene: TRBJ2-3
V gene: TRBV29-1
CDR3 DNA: TGCAGCGTGGGGGGCAGGGCCTTCGCAGATACGCAGTATTTT
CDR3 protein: CSVGGRAFADTQYF

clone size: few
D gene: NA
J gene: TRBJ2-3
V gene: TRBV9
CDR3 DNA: TGTGCCAGCAGCGCAACCAGATCGGGGTGGGAAGTGACAGATACGCAGTATTTT
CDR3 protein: CASSATRSGWEVTDTQYF

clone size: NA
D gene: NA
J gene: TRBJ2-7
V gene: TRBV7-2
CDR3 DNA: TGTGCCAGCAGCCTACCTTACTCCCCGCGCGCCGACGAGCAGTACTTC
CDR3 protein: CASSLPYSPRADEQYF

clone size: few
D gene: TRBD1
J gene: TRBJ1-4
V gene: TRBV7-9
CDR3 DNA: TGTGCCAGCAGCTCGGGGGACAGCTCAACTAATGAAAAACTGTTTTTT
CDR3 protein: CASSSGDSSTNEKLFF

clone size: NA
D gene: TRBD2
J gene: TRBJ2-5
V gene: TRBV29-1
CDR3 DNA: TGCAGCGAGGGCGGGAGCGGGGCCCGAGGGGAGACCCAGTACTTC
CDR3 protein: CSEGGSGARGETQYF

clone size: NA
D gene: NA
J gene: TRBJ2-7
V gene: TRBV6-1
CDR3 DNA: TGTGCCAGCAGTCTCTTAGGGCGAGGGGACCCCTACGAGCAGTACTTC
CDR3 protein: CASSLLGRGDPYEQYF

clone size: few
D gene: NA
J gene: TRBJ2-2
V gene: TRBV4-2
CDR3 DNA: TGTGCCAGCAGCCAAGATCTTAGGGGGGGTTGGGGAGTGAACACCGGGGAGCTGTTTTTT
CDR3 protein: CASSQDLRGGWGVNTGELFF

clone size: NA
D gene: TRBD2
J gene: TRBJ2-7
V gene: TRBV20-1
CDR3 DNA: TGCAGTGCTAGCGATCTACTAGCGGGAGGGTCCTACGAGCAGTACTTC
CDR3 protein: CSASDLLAGGSYEQYF

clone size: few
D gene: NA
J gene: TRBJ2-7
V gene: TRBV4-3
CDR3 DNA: TGCGCCAGCAGCCAAGATTTAACAGTCTCCTACGAGCAGTACTTC
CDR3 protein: CASSQDLTVSYEQYF

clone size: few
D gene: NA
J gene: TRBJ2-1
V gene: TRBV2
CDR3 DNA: TGTGCCACCCGGTCTCACGGGAGCATTGATGCTTACAATGAGCAGTTCTTC
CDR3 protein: CATRSHGSIDAYNEQFF